The following is a TCR beta chain sequence with its context. Germline CDR1 SGHRS, CDR2 YFSETQ. Losses at the gene ends were 0 bases for V and 0 bases for J; bases not matched to a gene: 4. CDR3 size: 16 residues. The study drew participants aged 18 to 89 years from 20 to 30 US areas. Categorization into cohorts depended on clinical history that participants reported. Cohort 3 recovery required two negative PCRs, clearance, or symptom resolution. This specimen comes from a study of blood T cell repertoires in COVID-19. In the authors' workflow: Estimation of nucleated cell counts relied on the amplification of reference gene primers. Libraries were prepared by immunoSEQ multiplex PCR; TCRdb keeps only in-frame clonotypes and omits some of them. V and J calls and clone size follow that table, whereas D and trimming were derived from the DNA. The sample has 290,000 or so clones, around 90% seen once.

The chain combines TRBV5-1 with TRBJ2-3; 7 nucleotides match TRBD2. The specimen was PBMCs or T cells enriched from blood (not recorded which). The TCR comes from a woman aged 25 to 45 who had recovered from COVID-19. CDR3 loop: CASSLDLAVSTDTQYF. CDR3 DNA sequence: TGCGCCAGCAGCTTGGATCTAGCGGTTAGCACAGATACGCAGTATTTT.